The following is a T cell receptor (beta chain) sequence with its context. Antigen: not known. The table came from immunoSEQ multiplex PCR; TCRdb's copy has only in-frame clones and leaves some out. The sample lists tens of thousands of clones; about four fifths were seen once. These data are taken from a study of somatic mutations in cytotoxic T cells in rheumatoid arthritis. Broader study findings: Antigenic targets recognized by the expanded CD8+ clones remained undetermined. Rheumatoid arthritis patients, but not healthy controls, exhibited increasing CD8+ clonality with age.

This CDR3 contains 13 residues. Germline CDR1 is SGHVS and CDR2 is FQNEAQ. Between the trimmed V and J ends, which lost 5 bases and 2 bases, there was a span of 8 bases. Material: CD8+ T cells sorted from blood. The chain couples TRBV7-8 to TRBJ2-3, with unresolved D. The origin of this receptor is an adult with rheumatoid arthritis. CDR3 nucleotide sequence: TGTGCCAGCAGCCCCTCCCTCACAGATACGCAGTATTTT. Its translation is CASSPSLTDTQYF.